A single sample gave rise to the 11 T cell receptor beta chains below, sequenced in a study of cytomegalovirus exposure and HLA in healthy donors. The PCR had 60 Vbeta and 13 Jbeta primers. Method: immunoSEQ multiplex PCR; TCRdb's copy keeps in-frame clones and lacks some. The table has about 170,000 clones, around 68% seen once. The specimen sequenced was PBMCs. The origin of the receptors is a girl aged 10 to 17 in good health and CMV-seronegative.

This chain connects TRBV6-1 to TRBJ2-3; 11 bases line up with TRBD2. V gave up 3 bases and J gave up 5 bases; unmatched junction bases: 7. Germline values: CDR1 MNHNS, CDR2 SASEGT. This CDR3 has 16 amino acids. The CDR3 reads CASSDLSGGAGDTQYF. The DNA of the CDR3 is TGTGCCAGCAGTGACCTTAGCGGGGGGGCGGGAGATACGCAGTATTTT.

The chain joins TRBV11-2 to TRBJ2-7; tentative D call: TRBD1 (6 bases). Germline CDR1 and CDR2: SGHAT and FQNNGV. V lost 3 bases and J lost 0, with 15 bases in between. This CDR3 comprises 16 residues. The CDR3 loop reads CASSLGAGRSSYEQYF. DNA for the CDR3: TGTGCCAGCAGCTTGGGGGCGGGCAGGAGCTCCTACGAGCAGTACTTC.

This chain links TRBV5-6 with TRBJ2-3, with D perhaps matching TRBD2 (5 bases). Germline loops: CDR1 SGHDT, CDR2 YYEEEE. Deletions cut 0 bases from V and 3 bases from J, with 8 bases between. This CDR3 has 14 amino acids. CDR3 DNA sequence: TGTGCCAGCAGCTTGGTCGGGGAAACAGATACGCAGTATTTT. Protein product: CASSLVGETDTQYF.

This rearrangement joins TRBV5-1 to TRBJ1-4; D unclear. The CDR3 length is 15 residues. V was cut by 3 bases and J by 0 bases, with 9 bases left in between. Germline CDR1 is SGHRS and CDR2 is YFSETQ. CDR3 region: CASSYDSATNEKLFF. The CDR3 DNA is TGCGCCAGCAGCTATGACTCGGCAACTAATGAAAAACTGTTTTTT.

Concerning this clone itself: At the DNA level, this CDR3 is encoded by other sequences in the same sample as well. V is TRBV5-1 and J is TRBJ1-2; D not certain. CDR1 and CDR2 (germline): SGHRS, YFSETQ. The CDR3 runs 13 residues. V was pared by 1 base and J by 2 bases, with 6 bases between. CDR3 sequence (DNA): TGCGCCAGCAGCTTGAGAGGGAACTATGGCTACACCTTC. It is translated as CASSLRGNYGYTF.

CDR3 in amino acids: CASSSQGAGNTIYF. In nucleotides, the CDR3 is TGTGCCAGCAGCTCACAAGGGGCTGGAAACACCATATATTTT. The V and J genes are TRBV7-2 and TRBJ1-3; perhaps TRBD1 as D (5 bases). CDR1 SGHTA and CDR2 FQGNSA come from the germline V gene. Trimming took 4 bases from V and 2 from J, leaving 9 bases between them. This CDR3 comprises 14 residues. Using reference TRBV7-2 and TRBJ1-3 for the parts outside the CDR3, the full variable domain is GAGVSQSPSNKVTEKGKDVELRCDPISGHTALYWYRQSLGQGLEFLIYFQGNSAPDKSGLPSDRFSAERTGGSVSTLTIQRTQQEDSAVYLCASSSQGAGNTIYFGEGSWLTVV.

The rearrangement links TRBV2 to TRBJ1-2, with D perhaps TRBD1 (6 bases). The V gene lost 4 bases and the J gene lost 6 bases, with 18 bases spanning the gap. This CDR3 comprises 15 residues. Germline V lookup: CDR1 SNHLY, CDR2 FYNNEI. CDR3 sequence reads: CASSVIPGAGDGYTF. For the CDR3, the DNA is TGTGCCAGCAGTGTTATCCCAGGGGCTGGGGATGGCTACACCTTC.

This clone was seen a few times. The V and J genes are TRBV5-4 and TRBJ2-2, with D possibly being TRBD1 (5 bases). Trimming left V 3 bases short and J 9 bases short, with 15 bases between. The CDR3 has 14 residues. Germline CDR1 reads SGHNT; CDR2 reads YYREEE (reference sequence). In nucleotides, the CDR3 is TGTGCCAGCAGCTCCTCGGACAATAGAAGGGAGCTGTTTTTT. It translates to CASSSSDNRRELFF. Full variable domain (rest looked up from reference TRBV5-4 and TRBJ2-2): ETGVTQSPTHLIKTRGQQVTLRCSSQSGHNTVSWYQQALGQGPQFIFQYYREEENGRGNFPPRFSGLQFPNYSSELNVNALELDDSALYLCASSSSDNRRELFFGEGSRLTVL.

V usage is TRBV18 and J usage is TRBJ2-7; 9 nucleotides agree with TRBD1. CDR3 size: 15 residues. Germline V CDR1 and CDR2: KGHSH, LQKENI. V lost 4 bases and J lost 2; bases outside the gene matches: 6. For the CDR3, the DNA is TGTGCCAGCTCACGCACCCGGGACAGGGCCTACGAGCAGTACTTC. Translation gives CASSRTRDRAYEQYF. The entire variable domain, with the rest obtained from reference TRBV18 and TRBJ2-7, is as follows: NAGVMQNPRHLVRRRGQEARLRCSPMKGHSHVYWYRQLPEEGLKFMVYLQKENIIDESGMPKERFSAEFPKEGPSILRIQQVVRGDSAAYFCASSRTRDRAYEQYFGPGTRLTVT.

The rearrangement joins TRBV27 to TRBJ1-1; TRBD1 matches 10 bases. Trimming at V came to 4 bases and at J to 1 base, leaving 9 bases not matched to a gene. CDR3 length equals 17 residues. The germline gives CDR1 MNHEY, CDR2 SMNVEV (reference sequence). The CDR3 bases are TGTGCCAGCAGTTCCCTAACCGGGACAGGGGAGAACACTGAAGCTTTCTTT. The encoded protein is CASSSLTGTGENTEAFF.

This clone came up a few times. The V gene is TRBV19, the J gene TRBJ1-1, with no clear D. The CDR3 length is 12 residues. Trimming took 3 bases from V and 9 from J, leaving 11 bases between them. Per the germline V gene, CDR1 is LNHDA and CDR2 is SQIVND (reference sequence). CDR3 bases: TGTGCCAGTAGTATGAGGGAGGGTAAAGCTTTCTTT. It codes for CASSMREGKAFF. Based on the CDR3 plus reference TRBV19 and TRBJ1-1, the full variable domain is DGGITQSPKYLFRKEGQNVTLSCEQNLNHDAMYWYRQDPGQGLRLIYYSQIVNDFQKGDIAEGYSVSREKKESFPLTVTSAQKNPTAFYLCASSMREGKAFFGQGTRLTVV.